This T cell receptor beta chain was obtained from a study of Graves' ophthalmopathy and Graves' hyperthyroidism. The length of the CDR3 is 15 residues. Germline V gene data show CDR1 as SGHAT and CDR2 as FQNNGV. The V end lost 0 bases, the J end lost 2 bases, and 11 bases lay between the germline ends. This clonotype has at least ten counts. For repertoire sequencing, the TCR beta CDR3 regions were amplified from RNA transcripts. Scientists carried out first-round RT-PCR using HTBI primers and then a second-round multiplex PCR. TCRdb redid the calling of the multiplex PCR reads with MiXCR, one entry per CDR3 protein. This table has about 400,000 distinct CDR3 sequences, 15% to 20% appearing once.

The chain uses TRBV11-2 and TRBJ2-7, with D perhaps matching TRBD2 (6 bases). The receptor was isolated from a woman aged 18-29 years with Graves' ophthalmopathy. What was sequenced was peripheral blood. The CDR3 loop reads CASSLEITGAYEQYF. The CDR3 nucleotides are TGTGCCAGCAGCTTAGAAATCACGGGGGCCTACGAGCAGTACTTC.